This is a list of T cell receptor beta chains from one sample in a study of cytomegalovirus exposure and HLA in healthy donors. The data were produced by immunoSEQ multiplex PCR, yet TCRdb's version contains in-frame clones alone and is incomplete. Of just over 95,000 clones in the sample, more than 75% were seen once. The sample was PBMCs. Every receptor here comes from a human donor in good health. CDR3s include the opening cysteine and the closing phenylalanine or tryptophan. Each record gives: J gene, V gene, CDR3 protein.

>TRBJ2-1|TRBV7-2
CASSQDPGAGVNNEQFF
>TRBJ2-2|TRBV4-2
CASSQDQVLYGSAGELFF
>TRBJ2-7|TRBV1
CTSSQVEASGRDEQYF
>TRBJ2-1|TRBV11-2
CASSASGRNEQFF
>TRBJ2-3|TRBV4-1
CASSQVTGSRQDTQYF
>TRBJ2-3|TRBV7-9
CASSLGAGNTDTQYF
>TRBJ1-3|TRBV18
CASSPRAANSGNTIYF
>-|TRBV13
CASSSRPAVSYEQYF
>TRBJ2-3|TRBV5-1
CASSLPAGGTTDTQYF
>TRBJ1-1|TRBV7-8
CASSQWTIRNTEAFF
>TRBJ1-1|TRBV1
CTSSRPEHPNTEAFF
>TRBJ2-5|TRBV9
CASSVGGRAEETQYF
>TRBJ2-7|TRBV5-1
CASSWTGQGAGEQYF
>TRBJ2-5|TRBV5-1
CASSLDTGQDTQYF
>TRBJ1-1|TRBV5-1
CASSPPTGWGTEAFF
>TRBJ2-7|TRBV6-5
CASNKPGQGTYEQYF
>TRBJ1-2|TRBV2
CATTTGTYGYTF
>TRBJ2-1|TRBV6-4
CASSPGQGGDEQFF
>TRBJ1-2|TRBV29-1
CSVERRGDYGGYTF
>TRBJ2-3|TRBV30
CAWSVRQAGDTQYF
>TRBJ2-7|TRBV19
CASSITGASYEQYF
>TRBJ2-2|TRBV18
CASSPRTSNPGELFF
>TRBJ2-3|TRBV7-8
CASSPGTSGDTDTQYF